This is a list of T cell receptor beta chains from one sample in a study of shared clonotypes between healthy human individuals. Clones were read by immunoSEQ multiplex PCR, and TCRdb kept only the in-frame ones, dropping some. The sample yields millions of clones, around 90% seen once. The material sequenced was naive CD4+ T cells sorted from blood. Receptor source: a young man in good health. Both conserved end residues are part of each CDR3. The D gene is left open where the match is weak. Size values are once, few and many counts, or a class for expanded clones, and some rows have none.

D gene: NA
V gene: TRBV6-6
clone size: NA
J gene: TRBJ1-1
CDR3 protein: CASSYRGPYTEAFF
CDR3 DNA: TGTGCCAGCAGTTACCGGGGACCTTACACTGAAGCTTTCTTT

D gene: NA
V gene: TRBV19
clone size: NA
J gene: TRBJ2-6
CDR3 protein: CASSIDVSGANVLTF
CDR3 DNA: TGTGCCAGTAGTATAGATGTCTCTGGGGCCAACGTCCTGACTTTC

D gene: TRBD1
V gene: TRBV27
clone size: NA
J gene: TRBJ1-5
CDR3 protein: CASSPPDPWTGGHQPQHF
CDR3 DNA: TGTGCCAGCAGTCCCCCAGACCCTTGGACAGGGGGCCATCAGCCCCAGCATTTT

D gene: TRBD2
V gene: TRBV4-1
clone size: NA
J gene: TRBJ2-5
CDR3 protein: CASSQGVTSGGFQRYF
CDR3 DNA: TGCGCCAGCAGCCAAGGGGTTACTAGCGGGGGCTTCCAGCGATACTTC

D gene: NA
V gene: TRBV12-2
clone size: NA
J gene: TRBJ2-1
CDR3 protein: CASRVPIYNEQFF
CDR3 DNA: TGTGCAAGTCGCGTGCCTATCTACAATGAGCAGTTCTTC

D gene: NA
V gene: TRBV15
clone size: NA
J gene: TRBJ2-3
CDR3 protein: CATSRPDTLATQYF
CDR3 DNA: TGTGCCACCAGCAGACCGGACACCCTTGCTACGCAGTATTTT

D gene: NA
V gene: TRBV19
clone size: NA
J gene: TRBJ2-4
CDR3 protein: CASSRGAKNIQYF
CDR3 DNA: TGTGCCAGTAGTCGGGGAGCCAAAAACATTCAGTACTTC

D gene: TRBD1
V gene: TRBV2
clone size: NA
J gene: TRBJ1-2
CDR3 protein: CASRLQGGTGGYTF
CDR3 DNA: TGTGCCAGCCGTCTCCAAGGTGGGACAGGGGGCTACACCTTC

D gene: TRBD1
V gene: TRBV9
clone size: NA
J gene: TRBJ2-5
CDR3 protein: CASSPTGGRETQYF
CDR3 DNA: TGTGCCAGCAGCCCTACAGGGGGCCGGGAGACCCAGTACTTC

D gene: NA
V gene: TRBV4-3
clone size: NA
J gene: TRBJ2-1
CDR3 protein: CASSQGPGGTYNEQFF
CDR3 DNA: TGCGCCAGCAGCCAAGGCCCCGGGGGTACCTACAATGAGCAGTTCTTC

D gene: NA
V gene: TRBV25-1
clone size: once
J gene: TRBJ2-2
CDR3 protein: CASSGRVTGELFF
CDR3 DNA: TGTGCCAGCAGTGGCCGTGTCACCGGGGAGCTGTTTTTT

D gene: TRBD2
V gene: TRBV7-2
clone size: NA
J gene: TRBJ2-5
CDR3 protein: CASSLVTGGPETQYF
CDR3 DNA: TGTGCCAGCAGCTTAGTGACGGGAGGGCCTGAGACCCAGTACTTC

D gene: NA
V gene: TRBV6-5
clone size: NA
J gene: TRBJ2-3
CDR3 protein: CASSYSRAYIDTQYF
CDR3 DNA: TGTGCCAGCAGTTACTCGAGAGCGTACATAGATACGCAGTATTTT

D gene: NA
V gene: TRBV18
clone size: NA
J gene: TRBJ2-1
CDR3 protein: CASSPPGLYNEQFF
CDR3 DNA: TGTGCCAGCTCACCCCCGGGACTGTACAATGAGCAGTTCTTC

D gene: TRBD1
V gene: TRBV9
clone size: NA
J gene: TRBJ2-1
CDR3 protein: CASSVHLPSGTGGNEQFF
CDR3 DNA: TGTGCCAGCAGCGTCCACCTTCCCTCCGGGACAGGGGGCAACGAGCAGTTCTTC

D gene: TRBD1
V gene: TRBV6-1
clone size: NA
J gene: TRBJ2-1
CDR3 protein: CASTGDRGLNEQFF
CDR3 DNA: TGTGCCAGCACGGGGGACAGGGGGCTCAATGAGCAGTTCTTC

D gene: TRBD2
V gene: TRBV19
clone size: NA
J gene: TRBJ2-5
CDR3 protein: CASSPGLAGSETQYF
CDR3 DNA: TGTGCCAGTAGTCCGGGACTAGCGGGATCTGAGACCCAGTACTTC

D gene: NA
V gene: TRBV27
clone size: NA
J gene: TRBJ2-2
CDR3 protein: CASRKPGQTTGELFF
CDR3 DNA: TGTGCCAGCAGGAAGCCGGGCCAGACCACCGGGGAGCTGTTTTTT

D gene: NA
V gene: TRBV5-1
clone size: once
J gene: TRBJ2-1
CDR3 protein: CASSTSSEQFF
CDR3 DNA: TGCGCCAGCAGCACCTCTAGCGAGCAGTTCTTC

D gene: TRBD2
V gene: TRBV5-4
clone size: NA
J gene: TRBJ2-3
CDR3 protein: CASSMQLAGGTDTQYF
CDR3 DNA: TGTGCCAGCAGCATGCAACTAGCGGGAGGTACAGATACGCAGTATTTT

D gene: NA
V gene: TRBV5-1
clone size: NA
J gene: TRBJ2-1
CDR3 protein: CASSLKQGGNEQFF
CDR3 DNA: TGCGCCAGCAGCTTGAAACAAGGGGGGAATGAGCAGTTCTTC

D gene: NA
V gene: TRBV2
clone size: NA
J gene: TRBJ2-6
CDR3 protein: CASSVAGANVLTF
CDR3 DNA: TGTGCCAGCAGTGTAGCTGGGGCCAACGTCCTGACTTTC

D gene: TRBD1
V gene: TRBV23-1
clone size: NA
J gene: TRBJ1-1
CDR3 protein: CASSRALDREAFF
CDR3 DNA: TGCGCCAGCAGTCGCGCGTTGGACAGGGAAGCTTTCTTT

D gene: NA
V gene: TRBV2
clone size: NA
J gene: TRBJ1-6
CDR3 protein: CASGPQGTGSPLHF
CDR3 DNA: TGTGCCAGCGGGCCCCAGGGGACGGGGTCACCCCTCCACTTT

D gene: NA
V gene: TRBV12-1
clone size: NA
J gene: TRBJ1-3
CDR3 protein: CASSFGWMSSGNTIYF
CDR3 DNA: TGTGCCAGCAGCTTTGGGTGGATGAGCTCTGGAAACACCATATATTTT

D gene: TRBD2
V gene: TRBV11-2
clone size: NA
J gene: TRBJ2-7
CDR3 protein: CASSLDRASGGITYEQYF
CDR3 DNA: TGTGCCAGCAGCTTAGATCGGGCTAGCGGGGGGATAACCTACGAGCAGTACTTC

D gene: NA
V gene: TRBV9
clone size: NA
J gene: TRBJ1-6
CDR3 protein: CASSPRESSYNSPLHF
CDR3 DNA: TGTGCCAGCAGCCCCCGGGAAAGCTCCTATAATTCACCCCTCCACTTT

D gene: NA
V gene: TRBV5-1
clone size: NA
J gene: TRBJ2-2
CDR3 protein: CASSPLGTGELFF
CDR3 DNA: TGCGCCAGCAGCCCCTTGGGCACCGGGGAGCTGTTTTTT

D gene: NA
V gene: TRBV2
clone size: NA
J gene: TRBJ1-5
CDR3 protein: CASSERGGQPQHF
CDR3 DNA: TGTGCCAGCAGTGAAAGGGGGGGCCAGCCCCAGCATTTT

D gene: TRBD1
V gene: TRBV29-1
clone size: once
J gene: TRBJ2-5
CDR3 protein: CSVVWDSPQETQYF
CDR3 DNA: TGCAGCGTAGTTTGGGACAGCCCCCAAGAGACCCAGTACTTC

D gene: NA
V gene: TRBV5-4
clone size: NA
J gene: TRBJ2-7
CDR3 protein: CASSIKGTYEQYF
CDR3 DNA: TGTGCCAGCAGCATTAAAGGGACCTACGAGCAGTACTTC

D gene: TRBD1
V gene: TRBV11-2
clone size: NA
J gene: TRBJ1-1
CDR3 protein: CASSSRTGKNTEAFF
CDR3 DNA: TGTGCCAGCAGCTCGCGGACAGGGAAGAACACTGAAGCTTTCTTT

D gene: TRBD2
V gene: TRBV7-2
clone size: NA
J gene: TRBJ2-7
CDR3 protein: CASSILAGGSYEQYF
CDR3 DNA: TGTGCCAGCAGCATATTAGCGGGAGGGTCCTACGAGCAGTACTTC

D gene: NA
V gene: TRBV18
clone size: NA
J gene: TRBJ2-7
CDR3 protein: CASSPSTTPYEQYF
CDR3 DNA: TGTGCCAGCTCACCTTCTACAACGCCCTACGAGCAGTACTTC